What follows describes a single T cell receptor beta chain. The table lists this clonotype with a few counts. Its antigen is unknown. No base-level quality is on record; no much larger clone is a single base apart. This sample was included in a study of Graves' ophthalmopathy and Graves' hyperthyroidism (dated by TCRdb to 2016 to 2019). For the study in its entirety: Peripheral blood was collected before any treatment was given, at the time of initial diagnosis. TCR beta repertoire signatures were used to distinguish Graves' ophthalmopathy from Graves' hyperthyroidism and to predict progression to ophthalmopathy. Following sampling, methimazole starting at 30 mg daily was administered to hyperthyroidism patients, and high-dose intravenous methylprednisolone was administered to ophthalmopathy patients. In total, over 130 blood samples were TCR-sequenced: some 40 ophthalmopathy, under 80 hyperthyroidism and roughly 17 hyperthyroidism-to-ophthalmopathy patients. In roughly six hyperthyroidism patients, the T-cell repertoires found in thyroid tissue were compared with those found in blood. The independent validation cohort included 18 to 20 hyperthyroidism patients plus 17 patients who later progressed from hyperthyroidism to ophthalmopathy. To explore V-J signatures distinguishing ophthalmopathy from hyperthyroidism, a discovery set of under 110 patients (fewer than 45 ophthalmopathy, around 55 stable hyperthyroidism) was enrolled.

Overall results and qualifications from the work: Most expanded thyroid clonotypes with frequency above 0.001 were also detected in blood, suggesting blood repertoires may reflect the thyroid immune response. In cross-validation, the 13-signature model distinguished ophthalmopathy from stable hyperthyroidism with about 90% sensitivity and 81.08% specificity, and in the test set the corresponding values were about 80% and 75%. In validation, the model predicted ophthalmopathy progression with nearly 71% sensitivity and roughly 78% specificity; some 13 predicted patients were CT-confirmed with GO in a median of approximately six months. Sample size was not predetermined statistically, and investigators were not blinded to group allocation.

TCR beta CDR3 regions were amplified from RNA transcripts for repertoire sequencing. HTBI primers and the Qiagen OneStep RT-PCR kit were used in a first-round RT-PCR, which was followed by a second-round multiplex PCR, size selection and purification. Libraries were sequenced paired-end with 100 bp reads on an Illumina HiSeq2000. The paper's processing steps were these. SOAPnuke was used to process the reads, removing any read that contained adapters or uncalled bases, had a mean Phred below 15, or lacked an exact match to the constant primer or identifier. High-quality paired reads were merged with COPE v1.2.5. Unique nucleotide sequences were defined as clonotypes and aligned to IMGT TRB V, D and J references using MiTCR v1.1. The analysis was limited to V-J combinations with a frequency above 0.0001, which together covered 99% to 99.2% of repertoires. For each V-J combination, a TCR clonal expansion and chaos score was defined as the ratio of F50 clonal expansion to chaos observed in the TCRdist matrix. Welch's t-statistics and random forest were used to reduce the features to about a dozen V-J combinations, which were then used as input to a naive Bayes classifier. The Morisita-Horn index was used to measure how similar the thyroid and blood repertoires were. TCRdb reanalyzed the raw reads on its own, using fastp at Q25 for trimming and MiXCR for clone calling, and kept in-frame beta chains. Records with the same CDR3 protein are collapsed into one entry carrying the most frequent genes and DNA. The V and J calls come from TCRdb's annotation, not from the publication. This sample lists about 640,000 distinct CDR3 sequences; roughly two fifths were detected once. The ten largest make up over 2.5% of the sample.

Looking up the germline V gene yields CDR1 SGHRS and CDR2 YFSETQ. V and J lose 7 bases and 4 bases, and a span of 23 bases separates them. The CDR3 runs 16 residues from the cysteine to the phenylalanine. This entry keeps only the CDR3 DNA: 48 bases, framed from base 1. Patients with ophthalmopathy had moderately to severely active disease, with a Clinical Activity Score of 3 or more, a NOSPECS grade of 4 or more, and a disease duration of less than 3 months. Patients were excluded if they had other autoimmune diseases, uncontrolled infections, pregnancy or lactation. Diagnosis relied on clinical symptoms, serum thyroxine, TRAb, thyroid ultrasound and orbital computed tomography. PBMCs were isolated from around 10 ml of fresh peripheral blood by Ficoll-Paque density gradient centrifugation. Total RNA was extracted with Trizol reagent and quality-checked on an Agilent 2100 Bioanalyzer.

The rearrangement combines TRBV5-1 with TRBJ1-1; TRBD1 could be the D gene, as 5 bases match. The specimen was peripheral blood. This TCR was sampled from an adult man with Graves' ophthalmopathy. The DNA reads TGCGCCAGCGGAACCGAACCGGGGGATCCGACCACTGAAGCTTTCTTT. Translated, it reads CASGTEPGDPTTEAFF.